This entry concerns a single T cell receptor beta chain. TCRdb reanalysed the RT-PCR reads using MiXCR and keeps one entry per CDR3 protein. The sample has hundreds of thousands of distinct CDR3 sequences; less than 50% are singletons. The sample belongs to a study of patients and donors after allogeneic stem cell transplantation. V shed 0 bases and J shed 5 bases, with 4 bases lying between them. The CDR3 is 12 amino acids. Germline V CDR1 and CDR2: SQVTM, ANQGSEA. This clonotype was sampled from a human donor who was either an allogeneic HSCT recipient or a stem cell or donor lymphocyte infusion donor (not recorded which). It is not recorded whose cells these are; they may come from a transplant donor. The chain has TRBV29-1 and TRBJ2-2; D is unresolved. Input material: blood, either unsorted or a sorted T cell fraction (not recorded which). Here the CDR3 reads CSVEDGTGELFF. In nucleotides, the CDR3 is TGCAGCGTTGAAGACGGAACCGGGGAGCTGTTTTTT.